The clone carrying this T cell receptor beta chain is a singleton in its sample. What it recognizes is unknown. The record originates from a study of T cell responses to AZD1222 COVID-19 vaccine. Sequencing was performed with immunoSEQ multiplex PCR; in TCRdb, only in-frame clones are kept and a portion is missing. The sample includes 150,000 or so clones, approximately 94% of them seen just once. Germline assignment: CDR1 SGHVS and CDR2 FQNEAQ. The ends were cut back, 4 bases at V and 0 bases at J, with 6 bases in the middle. There are 13 residues in the CDR3. Notes on the study in general: CD4 TCRs associated with vaccination spanned spike, dominating at 160-218 and 743-854.

The chain has TRBV7-8 and TRBJ1-1; D uncertain. The sequenced sample was peripheral blood, obtained on day 0 of AZD1222 vaccination. This TCR derives from an adult in good health. CDR3 sequence (DNA): TGTGCCAGCAGCTCCACATTGAACACTGAAGCTTTCTTT. Its translation: CASSSTLNTEAFF. Looking up the rest from reference TRBV7-8 and TRBJ1-1 gives the full variable domain: GAGVSQSPRYKVAKRGQDVALRCDPISGHVSLFWYQQALGQGPEFLTYFQNEAQLDKSGLPSDRFFAERPEGSVSTLKIQRTQQEDSAVYLCASSSTLNTEAFFGQGTRLTVV.